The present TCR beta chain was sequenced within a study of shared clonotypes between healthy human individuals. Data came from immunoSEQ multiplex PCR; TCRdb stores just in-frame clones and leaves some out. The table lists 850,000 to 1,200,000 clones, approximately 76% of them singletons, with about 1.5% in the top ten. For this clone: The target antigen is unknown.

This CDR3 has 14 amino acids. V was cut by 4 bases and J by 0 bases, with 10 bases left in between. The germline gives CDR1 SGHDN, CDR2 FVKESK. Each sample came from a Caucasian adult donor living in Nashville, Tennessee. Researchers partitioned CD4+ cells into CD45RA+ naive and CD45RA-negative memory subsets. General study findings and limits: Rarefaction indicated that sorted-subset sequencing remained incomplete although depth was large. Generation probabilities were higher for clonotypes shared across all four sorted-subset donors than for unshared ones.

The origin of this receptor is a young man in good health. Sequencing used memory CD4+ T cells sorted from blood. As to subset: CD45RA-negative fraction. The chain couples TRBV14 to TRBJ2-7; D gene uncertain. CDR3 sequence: CASSPPSPSYEQYF. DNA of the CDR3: TGTGCCAGCAGCCCGCCTAGTCCCTCCTACGAGCAGTACTTC.